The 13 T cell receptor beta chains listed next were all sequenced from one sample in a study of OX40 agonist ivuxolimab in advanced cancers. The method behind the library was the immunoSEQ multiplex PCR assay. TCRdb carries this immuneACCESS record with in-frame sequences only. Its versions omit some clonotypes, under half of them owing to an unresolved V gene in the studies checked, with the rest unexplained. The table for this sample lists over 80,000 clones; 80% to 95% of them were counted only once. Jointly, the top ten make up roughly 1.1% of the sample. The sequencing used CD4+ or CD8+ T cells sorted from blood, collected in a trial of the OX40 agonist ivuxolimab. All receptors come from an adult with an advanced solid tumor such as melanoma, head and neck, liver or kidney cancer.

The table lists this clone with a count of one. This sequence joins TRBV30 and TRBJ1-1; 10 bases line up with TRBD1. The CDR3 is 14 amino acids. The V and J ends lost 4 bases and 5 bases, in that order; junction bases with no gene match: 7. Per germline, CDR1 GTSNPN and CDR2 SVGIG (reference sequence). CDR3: CAWKWDRGRTEAFF. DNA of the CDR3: TGTGCCTGGAAATGGGACAGGGGACGAACTGAAGCTTTCTTT.

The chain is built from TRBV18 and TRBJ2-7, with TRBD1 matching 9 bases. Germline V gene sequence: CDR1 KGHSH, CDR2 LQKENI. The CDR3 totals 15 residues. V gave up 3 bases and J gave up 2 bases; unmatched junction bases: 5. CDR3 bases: TGTGCCAGCTCACCCGGGGGACAGGGCCCCTACGAGCAGTACTTC. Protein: CASSPGGQGPYEQYF. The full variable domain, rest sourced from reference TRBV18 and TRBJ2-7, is NAGVMQNPRHLVRRRGQEARLRCSPMKGHSHVYWYRQLPEEGLKFMVYLQKENIIDESGMPKERFSAEFPKEGPSILRIQQVVRGDSAAYFCASSPGGQGPYEQYFGPGTRLTVT.

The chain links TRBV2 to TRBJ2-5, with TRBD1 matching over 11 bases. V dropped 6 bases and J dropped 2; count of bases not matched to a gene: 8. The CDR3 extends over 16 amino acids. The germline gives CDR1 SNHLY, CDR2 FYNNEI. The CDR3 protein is CASRKGTGGTQETQYF. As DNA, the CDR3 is TGTGCCAGCAGGAAGGGGACAGGGGGAACACAAGAGACCCAGTACTTC.

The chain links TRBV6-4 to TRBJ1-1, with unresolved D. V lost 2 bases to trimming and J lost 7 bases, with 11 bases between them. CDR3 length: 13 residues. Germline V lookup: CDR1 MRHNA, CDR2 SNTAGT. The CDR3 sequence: CASSDTELGEAFF. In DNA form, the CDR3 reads TGTGCCAGCAGTGACACCGAGTTGGGTGAAGCTTTCTTT.

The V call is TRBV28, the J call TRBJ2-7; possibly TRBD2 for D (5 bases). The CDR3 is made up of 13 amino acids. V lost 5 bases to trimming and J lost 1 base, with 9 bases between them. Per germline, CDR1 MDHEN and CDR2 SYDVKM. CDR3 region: CASSLPGSYEQYF. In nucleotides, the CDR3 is TGTGCCAGCAGTCTTCCGGGATCCTACGAGCAGTACTTC.

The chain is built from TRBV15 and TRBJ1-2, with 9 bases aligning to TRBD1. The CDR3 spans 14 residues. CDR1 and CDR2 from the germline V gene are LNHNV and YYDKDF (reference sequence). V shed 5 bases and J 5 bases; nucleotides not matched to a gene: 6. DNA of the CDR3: TGTGCCACCAGCGACGGACAGGGGACTTATGGCTACACCTTC. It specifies CATSDGQGTYGYTF.

The CDR3 protein is CASRVRTVVPYEQYF. CDR3 in DNA: TGCGCCAGCAGGGTTAGGACAGTTGTGCCCTACGAGCAGTACTTC. This chain joins TRBV10-1 and TRBJ2-7, with a possible D match to TRBD1 (6 bases). V was shortened by 6 bases and J by 2 bases, with 17 bases between the two germline ends. Germline-derived CDR1 and CDR2 are WNHNN and SYGVQD (reference sequence). This CDR3 has 15 amino acids.

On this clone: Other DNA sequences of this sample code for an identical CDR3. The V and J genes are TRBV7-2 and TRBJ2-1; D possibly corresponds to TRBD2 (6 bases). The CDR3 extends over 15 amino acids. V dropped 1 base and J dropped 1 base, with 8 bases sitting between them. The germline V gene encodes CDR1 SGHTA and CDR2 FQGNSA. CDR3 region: CASSLVGGSYNEQFF. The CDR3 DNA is TGTGCCAGCAGCTTAGTGGGAGGATCCTACAATGAGCAGTTCTTC.

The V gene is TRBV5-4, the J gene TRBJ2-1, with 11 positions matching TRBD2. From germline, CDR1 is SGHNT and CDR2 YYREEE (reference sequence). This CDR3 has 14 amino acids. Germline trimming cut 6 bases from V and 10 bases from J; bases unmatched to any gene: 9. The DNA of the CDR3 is TGTGCCAGCACCTCCGGGACTAGCGGTCAGGAGCAGTTCTTC. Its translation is CASTSGTSGQEQFF.

CDR3 loop: CASRPQGEAYEQYF. In nucleotides, the CDR3 is TGTGCCAGCAGACCGCAGGGGGAGGCCTACGAGCAGTACTTC. The V call is TRBV5-4, the J call TRBJ2-7, with D maybe TRBD1 (7 bases). CDR1 is SGHNT, CDR2 YYREEE, per germline (reference sequence). V was clipped by 5 bases and J by 2 bases, with 14 bases between them. The CDR3 contains 14 residues.

The CDR3: CASSSGGGQSLNYEQYF. The CDR3 coding sequence is TGTGCCAGCAGCTCCGGGGGGGGACAGTCCTTAAACTACGAGCAGTACTTC. The J gene is TRBJ2-7, the V gene TRBV7-2, with TRBD2 as a possible D gene (8 bases). The CDR3 sequence is 17 residues long. The V and J ends lost 4 bases and 3 bases respectively, with 22 bases between them. Germline CDR1 is SGHTA and CDR2 is FQGNSA. Together with reference TRBV7-2 and TRBJ2-7, the CDR3 gives the full variable domain: GAGVSQSPSNKVTEKGKDVELRCDPISGHTALYWYRQSLGQGLEFLIYFQGNSAPDKSGLPSDRFSAERTGGSVSTLTIQRTQQEDSAVYLCASSSGGGQSLNYEQYFGPGTRLTVT.

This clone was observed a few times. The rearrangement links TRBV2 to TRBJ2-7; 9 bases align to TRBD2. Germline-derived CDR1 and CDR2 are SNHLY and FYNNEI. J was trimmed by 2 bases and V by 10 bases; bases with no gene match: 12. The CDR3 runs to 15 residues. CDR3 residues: CATSLQAGGTYEQYF. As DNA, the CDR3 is TGTGCCACCTCCCTCCAAGCGGGAGGAACCTACGAGCAGTACTTC.

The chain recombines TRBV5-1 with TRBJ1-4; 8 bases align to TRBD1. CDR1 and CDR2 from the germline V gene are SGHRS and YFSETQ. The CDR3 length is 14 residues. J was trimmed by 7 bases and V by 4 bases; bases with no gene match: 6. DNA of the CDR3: TGCGCCAGCAGCATAGGACAGGGAAGTGAAAAACTGTTTTTT. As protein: CASSIGQGSEKLFF. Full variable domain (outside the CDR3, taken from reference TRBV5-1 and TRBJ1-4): KAGVTQTPRYLIKTRGQQVTLSCSPISGHRSVSWYQQTPGQGLQFLFEYFSETQRNKGNFPGRFSGRQFSNSRSEMNVSTLELGDSALYLCASSIGQGSEKLFFGSGTQLSVL.